The entry below gives a single T cell receptor beta chain sequence along with its context. Breast cancer patients provided tissue from their axillary draining lymph nodes. These data come from a study of breast tumors, draining lymph nodes, adjacent tissues. V dropped 6 bases and J dropped 14 bases, with 26 bases sitting between them. In germline, CDR1 is LGHNA, CDR2 YSLEER. The CDR3 sequence is 16 residues long. MiXCR was run by TCRdb on the multiplex PCR reads, yielding one entry per CDR3 protein. The repertoire consists of 150,000 to 200,000 distinct CDR3 sequences, with 30% to 35% occurring once and the leading ten covering around 4.5%.

This chain joins TRBV4-3 and TRBJ1-6; a possible D gene is TRBD1 (6 bases). This clonotype was obtained from a female donor with breast cancer. Some clones in this sample may be carry-over from other donors' samples. The specimen sequenced was axillary lymph node tissue. The CDR3 nucleotides are TGCGCCAGCAGTCTTTCCGCCCGGACAGCGTATACGGCCCTCCACTTT. Amino acids: CASSLSARTAYTALHF.